This TCR beta chain appears in the sequencing data of a study of spatial heterogeneity in lung cancer. For the study at large: Matched bulk RNA-seq provided a T cell module score, and TCR transcript counts in tumor regions correlated strongly with it.

Broader study findings: Intratumoral expanded alpha and beta TCR counts were found to track tumor mutation counts.

Unmatched junction bases numbered 8, after V lost 0 bases and J lost 3 bases. Looked up from germline, CDR1 is DFQATT and CDR2 is SNEGSKA (reference sequence). The CDR3 runs 16 residues. This clonotype qualifies as medium-sized. Its antigen remains unidentified. Regarding time point: sample taken at primary tumor resection. Donors were under 90 untreated early-stage non-small cell lung cancer patients. Each molecule of TCR cDNA was tagged with one unique molecular identifier. MiXCR was run by TCRdb on the 5' RACE reads, yielding one entry per CDR3 protein. Among fewer than 3,500 distinct CDR3 sequences listed, roughly 12% were seen once.

The V and J genes are TRBV20-1 and TRBJ2-3; TRBD2 aligns across 8 bases. This receptor was identified in a male donor with early-stage non-small cell lung cancer. The sample in question was lung tumor tissue, obtained at surgery. In DNA form, the CDR3 reads TGCAGTGCTAGAGATCGGGCGGGGGGTCGAACAGATACGCAGTATTTT. Protein product: CSARDRAGGRTDTQYF.